The 23 T cell receptor beta chains presented below share a single source sample, sequenced in a study of CD8 T cells in Susac syndrome (dated by TCRdb to between 2018 and 2021). Libraries came from the immunoSEQ multiplex PCR assay. RNA was extracted using the RNeasy kit, and roughly 0.45 to 1 ug of the RNA was reverse transcribed with random hexamers. TCRdb reprocessed the public reads (quality trimming at Q25 with fastp, clone calling with MiXCR) and kept in-frame beta chains. A single entry per CDR3 protein holds the most common genes and DNA from its merged rows. Across this sample there are about 300,000 distinct CDR3 sequences, with about 82% seen only once. The ten largest clones add up to 0.21% of the sample. The sample taken for sequencing was CD8+ T cells from PBMCs. These receptors were collected from a human donor with multiple sclerosis.

This chain uses TRBV12-3 or TRBV12-4 with TRBJ2-1; D ambiguous. The CDR3 is made up of 16 amino acids. V was shortened by 6 bases and J by 2 bases, with 17 bases between the two germline ends. The CDR3, as DNA: TGTGCCAGCAGCTCACCCCCCCCGGTGGCCTACAATGAGCAGTTCTTC. It codes for CASSSPPPVAYNEQFF.

This chain links TRBV20-1 with TRBJ1-2; D is undetermined. V was pared by 0 bases and J by 7 bases, with 9 bases between. Looked up from germline, CDR1 is DFQATT and CDR2 is SNEGSKA (reference sequence). This CDR3 region has 12 residues. The CDR3 DNA reads as TGCAGTGCTAGAGACATTTTCCTTGGCTACACCTTC. It specifies CSARDIFLGYTF.

The chain carries TRBV28 and TRBJ2-3; TRBD2 agrees at 7 bases. The CDR3 runs 16 residues. Germline values: CDR1 MDHEN, CDR2 SYDVKM. Trimming took 2 bases from V and 3 from J; bases not matched to a gene: 8. CDR3 nucleotide sequence: TGTGCCAGCAGTTTAATAGTACGGCGGGGGACAGATACGCAGTATTTT. It is translated as CASSLIVRRGTDTQYF.

The chain has TRBV2 and TRBJ1-2; D is ambiguous. In germline, CDR1 is SNHLY, CDR2 FYNNEI. Trimming removed 1 base at V and 8 bases at J, with 17 bases between. CDR3 length equals 15 residues. Written as DNA, the CDR3 is TGTGCCAGCAGTGAAGTCACCCAGGCCGGGAAAGGCTACACCTTC. Protein sequence: CASSEVTQAGKGYTF.

The chain couples TRBV5-6 to TRBJ1-1; no definite D call. Looked up from germline, CDR1 is SGHDT and CDR2 is YYEEEE. This CDR3 spans 14 amino acids. The germline V and J ends were trimmed by 2 bases and 0 bases, with 8 bases remaining between them. This CDR3 reads CASSFEGMNTEAFF. As DNA, the CDR3 is TGTGCCAGCAGCTTTGAGGGTATGAACACTGAAGCTTTCTTT.

J is TRBJ1-5 and V is TRBV28; D uncertain. Per the germline V gene, CDR1 is MDHEN and CDR2 is SYDVKM. V lost 2 bases and J 0 bases, leaving 8 bases between the germline ends. The CDR3 is 15 amino acids. CDR3 nucleotides: TGTGCCAGCAGTTTAGGCATTTATAGCAATCAGCCCCAGCATTTT. It is translated as CASSLGIYSNQPQHF.

This clonotype was found once. This chain connects TRBV28 to TRBJ2-7; 11 bases align to TRBD1. This CDR3 contains 14 residues. The germline gives CDR1 MDHEN, CDR2 SYDVKM. Trimming cost V 8 bases and J 3 bases; bases outside gene matches: 6. The CDR3 sequence is CASGTGTGGYEQYF. The CDR3 DNA follows: TGTGCCAGCGGAACCGGGACAGGGGGCTACGAGCAGTACTTC.

This clonotype occurred once. This rearrangement joins TRBV9 to TRBJ2-2, with 9 bases that match TRBD1. The V gene's germline CDR1 is SGDLS and CDR2 YYNGEE. The CDR3 is 17 residues long. V lost 3 bases and J lost 8; bases outside the gene matches: 14. DNA of the CDR3: TGTGCCAGCAGCGAAGAGACCGGGACAGGGCTTGGTGGGGAGCTGTTTTTT. It codes for CASSEETGTGLGGELFF.

The chain recombines TRBV6-2 or TRBV6-3 with TRBJ2-4, with no clear D. Looked up from germline, CDR1 is MNHEY and CDR2 is SVGEGT. The CDR3 totals 12 residues. The V end lost 0 bases, the J end lost 10 bases, and 7 bases lay between the germline ends. The CDR3 protein is CASSYSPIIQYF. The CDR3 nucleotides read TGTGCCAGCAGTTACTCACCTATAATTCAGTACTTC.

The genes are TRBV5-4 and TRBJ2-1; possible D gene TRBD2, 5 bases. V lost 3 bases to trimming and J lost 0 bases, with 13 bases between them. Germline lookup yields CDR1 SGHNT and CDR2 YYREEE (reference sequence). The CDR3 spans 16 residues. DNA for the CDR3: TGTGCCAGCAGCTCCACCGGGATAAGCTCCTACAATGAGCAGTTCTTC. It specifies CASSSTGISSYNEQFF.

The chain recombines TRBV11-2 with TRBJ2-7; 12 nucleotides align to TRBD2. The ends lost 4 bases at V and 5 bases at J; junction bases unmatched: 9. Germline loops: CDR1 SGHAT, CDR2 FQNNGV. The CDR3 has 16 residues. The CDR3 is CASSSTSSGRAHEQYF. The CDR3 DNA is TGTGCCAGCAGCTCTACATCTAGCGGGAGGGCCCACGAGCAGTACTTC.

V gene TRBV5-1 combines with J gene TRBJ2-1; 9 positions agree with TRBD1. The length of the CDR3 is 14 residues. The V gene end was trimmed by 4 bases and the J gene end by 3 bases; junction bases not matched to a gene: 2. Germline CDR1 reads SGHRS; CDR2 reads YFSETQ. This CDR3 reads CASSATGGYNEQFF. CDR3 coding DNA: TGCGCCAGCAGCGCGACAGGGGGCTACAATGAGCAGTTCTTC.

The chain employs TRBV27 and TRBJ1-5, with D maybe TRBD1 (6 bases). Germline V CDR1 and CDR2: MNHEY, SMNVEV (reference sequence). Between the trimmed V and J ends, which lost 4 bases and 1 base, there was a span of 17 bases. The CDR3 spans 17 residues. CDR3 sequence reads: CASSSNLDRISNQPQHF. Here the CDR3 DNA reads TGTGCCAGCAGTTCGAACTTGGACAGAATAAGCAATCAGCCCCAGCATTTT.

The rearrangement uses TRBV28 and TRBJ2-7, with D perhaps matching TRBD2 (6 bases). From germline, CDR1 is MDHEN and CDR2 SYDVKM. This CDR3 region has 16 residues. V was cut by 6 bases and J by 3 bases, with 21 bases left in between. CDR3 in amino acids: CASRAPALGLYYEQYF. The CDR3 DNA reads TGTGCCAGCAGGGCACCCGCCTTGGGACTCTACTACGAGCAGTACTTC.

The rearrangement joins TRBV7-9 to TRBJ1-1; no reliable D call. CDR3 size: 13 residues. V was pared by 5 bases and J by 7 bases, with 14 bases between. Germline loops: CDR1 SEHNR, CDR2 FQNEAQ (reference sequence). The CDR3 coding sequence is TGTGCCAGCAGCCCCCCGATGGGAAGTGAAGCTTTCTTT. Its translation: CASSPPMGSEAFF.

This chain joins TRBV5-6 and TRBJ2-2; D is perhaps TRBD2 (5 bases). The V end was cut by 0 bases, the J end by 5 bases, with 8 bases between. The germline V gene encodes CDR1 SGHDT and CDR2 YYEEEE. This CDR3 comprises 14 residues. The CDR3 nucleotides read TGTGCCAGCAGCTTGGGAAGCGGTACCGGGGAGCTGTTTTTT. The encoded protein is CASSLGSGTGELFF.

CDR3 loop: CASSLVAEFTYNEQFF. The CDR3 nucleotides read TGTGCCAGCAGCTTAGTGGCGGAGTTCACCTACAATGAGCAGTTCTTC. This chain uses TRBV7-9 with TRBJ2-1; D unclear. The germline V gene encodes CDR1 SEHNR and CDR2 FQNEAQ (reference sequence). The V end was cut by 1 base, the J end by 2 bases, with 12 bases between. CDR3 length: 16 residues.

This chain connects TRBV12-3 or TRBV12-4 to TRBJ1-1, with D possibly matching TRBD1 (6 bases). CDR3 length: 14 amino acids. The ends were cut back, 3 bases at V and 3 bases at J, with 11 bases in the middle. This CDR3 is CASSFGAGDTEAFF. CDR3 sequence (DNA): TGTGCCAGCAGTTTTGGGGCAGGGGACACTGAAGCTTTCTTT.

The sample holds one count of this clonotype. The chain combines TRBV9 with TRBJ2-5; possible D gene TRBD1, 6 bases. The CDR3 has 14 residues. With 1 base removed from V and 2 bases from J, the gap between germline ends came to 9 bases. Germline lookup yields CDR1 SGDLS and CDR2 YYNGEE. The CDR3 region is CASSVWTEQETQYF. The CDR3 region has the DNA TGTGCCAGCAGCGTATGGACAGAGCAAGAGACCCAGTACTTC.

This rearrangement joins TRBV7-2 to TRBJ1-1; the D gene is possibly TRBD1 (5 bases). CDR1 is SGHTA and CDR2 is FQGNSA in the germline V gene. Deletions cut 6 bases from V and 1 base from J, with 9 bases between. The CDR3 is 13 residues long. The CDR3 protein is CASRDTPNTEAFF. DNA for the CDR3: TGTGCCAGCAGGGACACCCCGAACACTGAAGCTTTCTTT.

The V gene is TRBV27, the J gene TRBJ1-4; D gene ambiguous. CDR3 length: 15 residues. CDR1 and CDR2 (germline): MNHEY, SMNVEV (reference sequence). The V gene lost 2 bases and the J gene lost 0 bases, with 7 bases spanning the gap. CDR3 in amino acids: CASSLDFSTNEKLFF. CDR3 bases: TGTGCCAGCAGTTTAGATTTTTCAACTAATGAAAAACTGTTTTTT.

V gene TRBV29-1 combines with J gene TRBJ2-7; D is perhaps TRBD2 (5 bases). Per germline, CDR1 SQVTM and CDR2 ANQGSEA. The CDR3 has 14 amino acids. The V gene lost 6 bases and the J gene lost 4 bases, with 19 bases spanning the gap. As DNA, the CDR3 is TGCAGCGTCGAGGGAGAGGGTTATCAATACGAGCAGTACTTC. This sequence encodes CSVEGEGYQYEQYF.

This sequence joins TRBV3-1 and TRBJ1-2, with unresolved D. CDR3 size: 15 residues. Per germline, CDR1 LGHDT and CDR2 YNNKEL (reference sequence). Between the trimmed V and J ends, which lost 1 base and 4 bases, there was a span of 13 bases. The CDR3 sequence is CASSQGEGTGYGYTF. CDR3 nucleotides: TGTGCCAGCAGCCAAGGGGAGGGAACGGGCTATGGCTACACCTTC.